The 27 T cell receptor beta chains listed next were all sequenced from one sample in a study of beta chain features in type 1 diabetes. The study reverse transcribed the entire isolated RNA, so it sequenced expressed TCRB transcripts. Clones were sequenced by immunoSEQ multiplex PCR, and TCRdb holds only the in-frame ones, with some missing. The table shows approximately 250,000 clones, with about 14% occurring only once. The sequenced material came from naive CD4+ T cells from blood. These receptor sequences come from a woman between 40 and 55 years old in good health.

The chain links TRBV5-4 to TRBJ2-1; D not certain. The CDR3 sequence is 13 residues long. V lost 3 bases and J lost 4, with 8 bases in between. Germline CDR1 SGHNT, CDR2 YYREEE (reference sequence). The DNA of the CDR3 is TGTGCCAGCAGCTATGGCCAATACAATGAGCAGTTCTTC. Translation gives CASSYGQYNEQFF.

This clone occurred a few times. This same CDR3 is encoded by further DNA sequences in the sample. The rearrangement links TRBV11-2 to TRBJ2-1, with 7 positions matching TRBD1. The CDR3 length is 15 residues. Germline trimming cut 1 base from V and 0 bases from J; bases unmatched to any gene: 0. Germline V lookup: CDR1 SGHAT, CDR2 FQNNGV. CDR3 in amino acids: CASSLAGGSYNEQFF. DNA for the CDR3: TGTGCCAGCAGCTTAGCAGGGGGCTCCTACAATGAGCAGTTCTTC.

This clone was seen at least ten times. The chain combines TRBV18 with TRBJ2-7; a weak D match, TRBD2 (6 bases). Deletions cut 6 bases from V and 4 bases from J, with 13 bases between. The germline V gene encodes CDR1 KGHSH and CDR2 LQKENI. CDR3 size: 13 residues. The chain's CDR3 is CASSRDGTYEQYF. CDR3 coding DNA: TGTGCCAGCTCGCGGGACGGAACTTACGAGCAGTACTTC.

The chain employs TRBV7-2 and TRBJ2-3, with 9 bases matching TRBD2. Germline V gives CDR1 SGHTA, CDR2 FQGNSA. J lost 6 bases, V lost 1 base, and 8 bases had no gene match. The CDR3 runs to 16 residues. The CDR3 loop is CASSLDRGGAGDTQYF. The CDR3 bases are TGTGCCAGCAGCTTAGACCGCGGGGGGGCAGGCGATACGCAGTATTTT.

This clone was detected only a few times. The V gene is TRBV19, the J gene TRBJ2-3; TRBD2 matches at 7 bases. Germline-derived CDR1 and CDR2 are LNHDA and SQIVND (reference sequence). Trimming took 5 bases from V and 1 from J; bases not matched to a gene: 12. The CDR3 has 17 amino acids. The CDR3 loop is CASSHEPRLAGTDTQYF. CDR3 coding DNA: TGTGCCAGTAGTCACGAACCGCGGCTAGCGGGCACAGATACGCAGTATTTT.

About this clone itself: Other DNA sequences from this sample encode an identical CDR3 as well. The genes are TRBV5-4 and TRBJ1-3, with D possibly TRBD1 on 6 matching bases. With 4 bases removed from V and 0 bases from J, the gap between germline ends came to 8 bases. This CDR3 is built from 14 residues. Per germline, CDR1 SGHNT and CDR2 YYREEE (reference sequence). Written as DNA, the CDR3 is TGTGCCAGCAGCCTGGACAGCTCTGGAAACACCATATATTTT. Translating it yields CASSLDSSGNTIYF.

In this sample, this clone turned up a few times. The chain is built from TRBV19 and TRBJ1-1; D is possibly TRBD1 (5 bases). The CDR3 loop spans 12 amino acids. Trimming left V 9 bases short and J 3 bases short, with 11 bases between. The germline CDR1 and CDR2 sequences are LNHDA and SQIVND (reference sequence). This CDR3 reads CASLQVHTEAFF. The CDR3 coding sequence is TGTGCCAGCCTACAGGTACACACTGAAGCTTTCTTT.

This chain uses TRBV19 with TRBJ2-7, with D possibly matching TRBD2 (6 bases). The V gene lost 9 bases and the J gene lost 0 bases, with 18 bases spanning the gap. This CDR3 comprises 15 residues. Germline V CDR1 and CDR2: LNHDA, SQIVND (reference sequence). CDR3 sequence reads: CASAGRGRSSYEQYF. In nucleotides, the CDR3 is TGTGCCAGCGCGGGACGGGGACGGAGCTCCTACGAGCAGTACTTC.

The CDR3 sequence: CASSSLSTNEKLFF. The CDR3 DNA follows: TGCGCCAGCAGCTCCTTATCAACTAATGAAAAACTGTTTTTT. V usage is TRBV5-1 and J usage is TRBJ1-4; D not resolved. The CDR3 runs 14 residues. From germline, CDR1 is SGHRS and CDR2 YFSETQ. Trimming stripped 3 bases from V and 0 bases from J, with 6 bases between.

The rearrangement joins TRBV19 to TRBJ2-7; TRBD1 is a possible D gene (5 bases). Trimming pared 0 bases from V and 5 bases from J, leaving 11 bases between. CDR3 length equals 14 residues. Germline CDR1 LNHDA, CDR2 SQIVND (reference sequence). As DNA, the CDR3 is TGTGCCAGTAGTATAGATCCCAGGGTCCACGAGCAGTACTTC. Its translation is CASSIDPRVHEQYF. The full variable domain, in which reference TRBV19 and TRBJ2-7 provide the parts outside the CDR3, is DGGITQSPKYLFRKEGQNVTLSCEQNLNHDAMYWYRQDPGQGLRLIYYSQIVNDFQKGDIAEGYSVSREKKESFPLTVTSAQKNPTAFYLCASSIDPRVHEQYFGPGTRLTVT.

This clone was detected only a few times. The chain links TRBV6-6 to TRBJ1-5; D possibly corresponds to TRBD1 (6 bases). Trimming removed 4 bases at V and 6 bases at J, with 10 bases between. The CDR3 contains 13 residues. The V gene's germline CDR1 is MNHNY and CDR2 SVGAGI (reference sequence). The CDR3 spells CASSSKGVQPQHF. CDR3 DNA: TGTGCCAGCAGTTCCAAGGGGGTTCAGCCCCAGCATTTT.

In its sample, this clone was seen a few times. The sample carries other DNA sequences with the same CDR3. The chain employs TRBV18 and TRBJ1-2, with 8 bases fitting TRBD1. J gave up 8 bases and V 2 bases, and 7 bases lay outside the gene matches. Looked up from germline, CDR1 is KGHSH and CDR2 is LQKENI. This CDR3 is built from 14 residues. The CDR3 loop reads CASSPRQGQWGYTF. For the CDR3, the DNA is TGTGCCAGCTCACCAAGACAGGGGCAGTGGGGCTACACCTTC.

This chain links TRBV9 with TRBJ2-7; D is unresolved. Germline V gene lookup returns CDR1 SGDLS and CDR2 YYNGEE. Trimming removed 3 bases from V and 4 bases from J, with 14 bases in between. CDR3 length equals 14 residues. This chain's CDR3 is CASSAAHGGYEQYF. The CDR3 coding sequence is TGTGCCAGCAGCGCAGCGCATGGTGGTTACGAGCAGTACTTC. The whole variable domain, filled in from reference TRBV9 and TRBJ2-7, reads DSGVTQTPKHLITATGQRVTLRCSPRSGDLSVYWYQQSLDQGLQFLIQYYNGEERAKGNILERFSAQQFPDLHSELNLSSLELGDSALYFCASSAAHGGYEQYFGPGTRLTVT.

The chain combines TRBV6-1 with TRBJ1-6; 9 bases match TRBD1. The germline CDR1 and CDR2 sequences are MNHNS and SASEGT. Losses at the gene ends were 7 bases for V and 9 bases for J; bases not matched to a gene: 7. The CDR3 sequence is 14 residues long. CDR3 nucleotide sequence: TGTGCCAGCAACCACGGGACAGGGAGTTCACCCCTCCACTTT. Protein: CASNHGTGSSPLHF.

Only a few counts were recorded for this clone. CDR3 amino acids: CASSSQGPQETQYF. CDR3 nucleotide sequence: TGTGCCAGCAGCAGTCAGGGCCCCCAGGAGACCCAGTACTTC. This rearrangement joins TRBV5-4 to TRBJ2-5; D is possibly TRBD1 (5 bases). The CDR3 extends over 14 amino acids. Germline lookup yields CDR1 SGHNT and CDR2 YYREEE (reference sequence). Trimming pared 4 bases from V and 5 bases from J, leaving 15 bases between.

This clone appeared a few times. The genes are TRBV25-1 and TRBJ1-1; TRBD1 aligns across 7 bases. The CDR3 has 14 residues. CDR1 and CDR2 (germline): MGHDK, SYGVNS. Trimming took 4 bases from V and 6 from J; bases not matched to a gene: 8. CDR3 residues: CASSALGTASEAFF. CDR3 nucleotide sequence: TGTGCCAGCAGTGCCCTAGGGACAGCATCTGAAGCTTTCTTT.

This clone was seen a few times. This chain links TRBV21-1 with TRBJ1-2; whether TRBD1, the table's D call, matches the DNA was not checked. TRBV21-1 is reported as a pseudogene. The CDR3 is 14 amino acids. The CDR3 spells CASSTQQGNYGYTF. The CDR3 DNA is TGTGCCAGCAGCACTCAACAGGGCAACTATGGCTACACCTTC.

CDR3 nucleotides: TGCGCCAGCAGCCTCGGGAATGTGGATACAGAGCAGTACTTC. Residues: CASSLGNVDTEQYF. The chain joins TRBV5-1 to TRBJ2-7; D is possibly TRBD2 (5 bases). This CDR3 region has 14 residues. V lost 4 bases and J lost 7, with 18 bases in between. CDR1 is SGHRS and CDR2 is YFSETQ in the germline V gene. Variable domain in full (rest from reference TRBV5-1 and TRBJ2-7): KAGVTQTPRYLIKTRGQQVTLSCSPISGHRSVSWYQQTPGQGLQFLFEYFSETQRNKGNFPGRFSGRQFSNSRSEMNVSTLELGDSALYLCASSLGNVDTEQYFGPGTRLTVT.

V gene TRBV11-2 combines with J gene TRBJ2-7, with no clear D. Germline V gene sequence: CDR1 SGHAT, CDR2 FQNNGV. Trimming removed 4 bases at V and 3 bases at J, with 4 bases between. CDR3 length equals 11 residues. The CDR3 loop reads CASSSYYEQYF. CDR3 DNA sequence: TGTGCCAGCAGCTCGTACTACGAGCAGTACTTC. Together with reference TRBV11-2 and TRBJ2-7, the CDR3 gives the full variable domain: EAGVAQSPRYKIIEKRQSVAFWCNPISGHATLYWYQQILGQGPKLLIQFQNNGVVDDSQLPKDRFSAERLKGVDSTLKIQPAKLEDSAVYLCASSSYYEQYFGPGTRLTVT.

The genes are TRBV7-2 and TRBJ2-1; maybe TRBD2 (7 bases). V was cut by 0 bases and J by 5 bases, with 11 bases left in between. Germline values: CDR1 SGHTA, CDR2 FQGNSA. This CDR3 is 15 amino acids long. CDR3 loop: CASSLAGGLHNEQFF. In DNA form, the CDR3 reads TGTGCCAGCAGCTTAGCCGGGGGGCTCCACAATGAGCAGTTCTTC.

This clone was observed a few times. The gene calls are TRBV7-2 and TRBJ2-7; no clear D. This CDR3 is 14 amino acids long. V shed 3 bases and J shed 3 bases, with 12 bases lying between them. The germline V gene has CDR1 SGHTA and CDR2 FQGNSA. In nucleotides, the CDR3 is TGTGCCAGCAGCTTCCGGCAGGCGTACTACGAGCAGTACTTC. It specifies CASSFRQAYYEQYF.

This chain joins TRBV5-1 and TRBJ2-5; perhaps TRBD1 as D (6 bases). Germline CDR1 reads SGHRS; CDR2 reads YFSETQ. Trimming stripped 4 bases from V and 3 bases from J, with 13 bases between. This CDR3 comprises 14 residues. The chain's CDR3 is CASSENSGEETQYF. The CDR3 DNA sequence: TGCGCCAGCAGCGAAAACTCAGGGGAAGAGACCCAGTACTTC.

This chain joins TRBV19 and TRBJ2-2, with TRBD2 matching 7 bases. Germline V CDR1 and CDR2: LNHDA, SQIVND (reference sequence). The trim removed 2 bases at V and 4 bases at J, leaving 1 base unmatched. The CDR3 contains 14 residues. CDR3 sequence (DNA): TGTGCCAGTAGTATAACGGGGGGCACCGGGGAGCTGTTTTTT. It is translated as CASSITGGTGELFF.

The chain has TRBV5-1 and TRBJ2-3; D is possibly TRBD1 (5 bases). Looked up from germline, CDR1 is SGHRS and CDR2 is YFSETQ. Deletions cut 7 bases from V and 2 bases from J, with 20 bases between. This CDR3 contains 16 residues. CDR3 sequence: CASRKFRDVSTDTQYF. CDR3 in DNA: TGCGCCAGCCGAAAATTCAGGGATGTCTCCACAGATACGCAGTATTTT.

The rearrangement joins TRBV4-1 to TRBJ2-4; maybe TRBD1 (6 bases). The CDR3 is 15 amino acids. CDR1 MGHRA and CDR2 YSYEKL come from the germline V gene. Between the trimmed V and J ends, which lost 2 bases and 7 bases, there was a span of 15 bases. CDR3 in DNA: TGCGCCAGCAGCCAAACCAGAGCAGGGGTCAACATTCAGTACTTC. Amino acids: CASSQTRAGVNIQYF.

The chain has TRBV5-6 and TRBJ1-4, with 10 bases matching TRBD1. CDR3 length: 15 amino acids. CDR1 is SGHDT and CDR2 is YYEEEE in the germline V gene. Trimming took 4 bases from V and 5 from J; bases not matched to a gene: 5. The CDR3 nucleotides read TGTGCCAGCAGCATACCGGGACAGGGGAATGAAAAACTGTTTTTT. This gives the protein CASSIPGQGNEKLFF.

This clone was observed a handful of times. This rearrangement joins TRBV5-1 to TRBJ1-1; no clear D gene. With 0 bases removed from V and 11 bases from J, the gap between germline ends came to 14 bases. This CDR3 contains 13 residues. Germline CDR1 reads SGHRS; CDR2 reads YFSETQ. The CDR3 DNA is TGCGCCAGCAGCTTGGCAGCGACTGTCGGCGCTTTCTTT. It codes for CASSLAATVGAFF. The entire variable domain, with the rest obtained from reference TRBV5-1 and TRBJ1-1, is as follows: KAGVTQTPRYLIKTRGQQVTLSCSPISGHRSVSWYQQTPGQGLQFLFEYFSETQRNKGNFPGRFSGRQFSNSRSEMNVSTLELGDSALYLCASSLAATVGAFFGQGTRLTVV.